The 10 T cell receptor beta chains presented below share a single source sample, sequenced in a study of beta chain features in type 1 diabetes. The study reverse transcribed the entire isolated RNA, so it sequenced expressed TCRB transcripts. Generated by immunoSEQ multiplex PCR, the TCRdb table keeps only in-frame clones and is missing some. In the table there are hundreds of thousands of clones, 10% to 12% of which are singletons. Sequenced sample: naive CD4+ T cells from blood. The receptors here all came from a woman between 18 and 30 years old in good health.

The chain carries TRBV4-3 and TRBJ1-6; no clear D. Trimming took 3 bases from V and 5 from J, leaving 14 bases between them. The CDR3 length is 16 residues. Germline V gene data show CDR1 as LGHNA and CDR2 as YSLEER. The CDR3 region is CASSHLETNNNSPLHF. The CDR3 DNA is TGCGCCAGCAGCCACCTCGAGACAAATAATAATTCACCCCTCCACTTT.

This clone has a handful of counts. The V call is TRBV6-1, the J call TRBJ2-7, with 10 bases fitting TRBD1. The CDR3 has 14 residues. V was clipped by 7 bases and J by 2 bases; unmatched bases: 5. CDR1 is MNHNS and CDR2 is SASEGT in the germline V gene. The CDR3 DNA reads as TGTGCCAGCACCATGGGACAGGGGCCCTACGAGCAGTACTTC. Translating gives CASTMGQGPYEQYF.

This clone was picked up a small number of times. The rearrangement links TRBV9 to TRBJ1-2; maybe TRBD1 (6 bases). The CDR3 runs to 15 residues. CDR1 is SGDLS and CDR2 is YYNGEE in the germline V gene. V lost 3 bases and J 5 bases, leaving 17 bases between the germline ends. The CDR3 sequence is CASSDTTGLQYGYTF. The CDR3 DNA reads as TGTGCCAGCAGCGATACGACAGGCCTTCAGTATGGCTACACCTTC.

The gene calls are TRBV5-1 and TRBJ2-3, with D perhaps matching TRBD2 (5 bases). Germline V gene lookup returns CDR1 SGHRS and CDR2 YFSETQ. CDR3 length: 16 amino acids. Deletions cut 1 base from V and 0 bases from J, with 12 bases between. The CDR3 sequence is CASSLLTPGSTDTQYF. The CDR3 nucleotides are TGCGCCAGCAGCTTGTTGACCCCGGGGAGCACAGATACGCAGTATTTT.

The chain links TRBV6-6 to TRBJ1-3, with 7 nucleotides matching TRBD1. Germline loops: CDR1 MNHNY, CDR2 SVGAGI (reference sequence). Losses at the gene ends were 7 bases for V and 4 bases for J; bases not matched to a gene: 10. This CDR3 region has 15 residues. In nucleotides, the CDR3 is TGTGCCAGCACCCCCGACAGGGTGTCCGGAAACACCATATATTTT. This encodes CASTPDRVSGNTIYF.

This clone was counted a few times. V gene TRBV7-9 combines with J gene TRBJ2-5; D ambiguous. Germline V gene lookup returns CDR1 SEHNR and CDR2 FQNEAQ (reference sequence). CDR3 length: 16 amino acids. V lost 5 bases to trimming and J lost 0 bases, with 16 bases between them. CDR3 protein: CASSPNRVAYQETQYF. The CDR3 DNA sequence: TGTGCCAGCAGCCCTAACCGGGTCGCGTACCAAGAGACCCAGTACTTC.

This chain links TRBV30 with TRBJ1-1, with TRBD1 as a possible D gene (6 bases). The CDR3 runs 12 residues. Per the germline V gene, CDR1 is GTSNPN and CDR2 is SVGIG (reference sequence). V dropped 8 bases and J dropped 2 bases, with 12 bases sitting between them. The CDR3 is CAIRDTNTEAFF. Written as DNA, the CDR3 is TGTGCCATCCGGGACACTAACACTGAAGCTTTCTTT.

This clone occurred a few times. This chain uses TRBV7-2 with TRBJ2-3; 7 positions match TRBD1. Germline V gives CDR1 SGHTA, CDR2 FQGNSA. The CDR3 is made up of 14 amino acids. V lost 6 bases, J lost 7 bases, and 10 bases stayed unmatched. The chain's CDR3 is CASSSRTGGHTQYF. DNA for the CDR3: TGTGCCAGCAGTTCTAGGACAGGCGGGCATACGCAGTATTTT.

This clone was observed a few times. V and J are TRBV27 and TRBJ1-2; 9 bases align to TRBD1. This CDR3 contains 15 residues. Germline V lookup: CDR1 MNHEY, CDR2 SMNVEV (reference sequence). J was trimmed by 1 base and V by 6 bases; bases with no gene match: 6. CDR3 nucleotide sequence: TGTGCCAGCAGGGGGACAGGGATTGGTAACTATGGCTACACCTTC. This gives the protein CASRGTGIGNYGYTF.

This clone was found a few times. This chain links TRBV6-6 with TRBJ2-3, with a possible D match to TRBD2 (6 bases). Germline assignment: CDR1 MNHNY and CDR2 SVGAGI (reference sequence). The CDR3 covers 14 residues. The V end lost 10 bases, the J end lost 2 bases, and 16 bases lay between the germline ends. CDR3 loop: CATRTSSNTDTQYF. CDR3 bases: TGTGCCACAAGAACTAGCTCCAACACAGATACGCAGTATTTT.